This T cell receptor (beta chain) was identified during a study of cytomegalovirus exposure and HLA in healthy donors. The study's findings and limits: According to the study, 160 or so TCR beta chains were cytomegalovirus-associated. Most TCR sequences proved rare, with some public TCRs found in many donors.

Worth noting for this clone: The antigen remains unidentified.

The method was immunoSEQ multiplex PCR; TCRdb's version includes in-frame clones alone and lacks a portion of them. Of 150,000 to 200,000 clones detected, roughly 84% appear once; the ten largest clones hold roughly 10%. The V gene's germline CDR1 is KGHSH and CDR2 LQKENI. This CDR3 has 16 amino acids. V was trimmed by 2 bases and J by 0 bases, leaving 12 bases between them. The sequenced sample consisted of PBMCs. The chain links TRBV18 to TRBJ2-3, with TRBD2 as a possible D gene (5 bases). The TCR comes from a young man in good health and CMV-seropositive. CDR3 DNA: TGTGCCAGCTCACCAGGGAGCGATGGTAGCACAGATACGCAGTATTTT. Its translation is CASSPGSDGSTDTQYF.